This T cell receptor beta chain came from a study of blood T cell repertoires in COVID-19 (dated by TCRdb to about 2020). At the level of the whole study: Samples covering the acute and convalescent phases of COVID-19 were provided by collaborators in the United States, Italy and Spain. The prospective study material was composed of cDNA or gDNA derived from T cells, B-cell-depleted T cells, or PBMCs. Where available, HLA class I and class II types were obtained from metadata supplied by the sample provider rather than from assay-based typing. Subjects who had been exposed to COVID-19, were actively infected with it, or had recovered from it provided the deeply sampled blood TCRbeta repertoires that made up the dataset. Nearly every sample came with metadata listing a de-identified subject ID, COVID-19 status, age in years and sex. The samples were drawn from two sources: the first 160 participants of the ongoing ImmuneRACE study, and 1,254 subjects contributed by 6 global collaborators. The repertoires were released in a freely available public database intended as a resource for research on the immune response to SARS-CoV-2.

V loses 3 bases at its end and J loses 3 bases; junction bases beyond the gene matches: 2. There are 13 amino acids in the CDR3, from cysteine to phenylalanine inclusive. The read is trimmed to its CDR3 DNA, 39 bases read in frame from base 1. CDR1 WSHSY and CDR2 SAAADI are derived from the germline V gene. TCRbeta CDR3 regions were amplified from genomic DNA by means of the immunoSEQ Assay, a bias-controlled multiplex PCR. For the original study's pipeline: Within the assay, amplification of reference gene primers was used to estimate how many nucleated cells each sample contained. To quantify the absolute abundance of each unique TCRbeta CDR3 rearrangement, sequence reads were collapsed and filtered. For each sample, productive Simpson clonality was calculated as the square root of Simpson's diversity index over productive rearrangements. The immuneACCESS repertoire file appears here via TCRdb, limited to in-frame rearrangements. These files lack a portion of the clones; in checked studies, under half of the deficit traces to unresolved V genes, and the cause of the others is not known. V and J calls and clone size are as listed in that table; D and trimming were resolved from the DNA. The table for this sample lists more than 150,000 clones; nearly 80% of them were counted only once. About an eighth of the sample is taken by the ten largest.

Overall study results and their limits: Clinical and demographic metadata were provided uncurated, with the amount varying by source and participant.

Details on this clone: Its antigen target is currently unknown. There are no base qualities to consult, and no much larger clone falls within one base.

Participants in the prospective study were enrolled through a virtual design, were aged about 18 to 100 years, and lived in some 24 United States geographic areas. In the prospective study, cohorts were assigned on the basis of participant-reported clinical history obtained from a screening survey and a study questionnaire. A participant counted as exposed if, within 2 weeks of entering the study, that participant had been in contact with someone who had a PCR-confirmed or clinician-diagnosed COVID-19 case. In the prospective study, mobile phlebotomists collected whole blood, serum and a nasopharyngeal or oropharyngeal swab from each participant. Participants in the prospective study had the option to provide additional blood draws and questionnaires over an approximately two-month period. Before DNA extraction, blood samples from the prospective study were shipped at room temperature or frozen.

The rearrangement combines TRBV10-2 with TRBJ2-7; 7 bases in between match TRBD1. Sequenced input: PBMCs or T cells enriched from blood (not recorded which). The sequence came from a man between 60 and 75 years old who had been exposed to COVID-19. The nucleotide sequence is TGCGCCAGCAGTGATGGGACAGTCTACGAGCAGTACTTC. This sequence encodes CASSDGTVYEQYF.